What follows are 25 T cell receptor beta chains derived from one specimen sequenced in a study of vaccination effects on CD4 cells after COVID-19. The protocol was immunoSEQ multiplex PCR, while the TCRdb copy is restricted to in-frame clones and leaves out a portion. The sample contains 55,000 to 70,000 clones, around three quarters of which appear only once. The antigens of these receptors remain unknown. The ViraFEST assay expanded antigen-specific CD4+ T cells with viral peptide pools before sequencing. On approximately day 9 of culture, CD4+ T cells were separated out. Each participant received a vaccine that was either BNT162b2 or mRNA-1273, given as two doses. This sample comprised CD4+ T cells from PBMCs cultured with HCoV-OC43 spike peptides, obtained after COVID-19 vaccination. Subset indicated: HCoV-OC43 spike overlapping peptide pool stimulation. These receptor sequences come from a human donor who received a COVID-19 vaccine.

This clone occurred a few times. CDR3 protein: CASRTNRGLNGYTF. The CDR3 coding sequence is TGTGCCAGCAGAACGAACAGGGGGTTAAACGGCTACACCTTC. This chain uses TRBV28 with TRBJ1-2, with 8 bases lining up with TRBD1. V shed 6 bases, J shed 8 bases, and the junction held 11 bases outside the gene matches. The germline V gene encodes CDR1 MDHEN and CDR2 SYDVKM. The CDR3 has 14 residues.

The chain links TRBV29-1 to TRBJ1-4, with TRBD1 matching 11 bases. The CDR3 is 13 amino acids. The germline V gene encodes CDR1 SQVTM and CDR2 ANQGSEA. Germline trimming cut 7 bases from V and 8 bases from J; bases unmatched to any gene: 6. The CDR3 loop reads CSAAGQGEEKLFF. CDR3 in DNA: TGCAGCGCCGCGGGACAGGGGGAAGAAAAACTGTTTTTT.

V and J are TRBV30 and TRBJ1-1, with 8 nucleotides matching TRBD1. In germline, CDR1 is GTSNPN, CDR2 SVGIG (reference sequence). The CDR3 has 12 amino acids. The V gene end was trimmed by 8 bases and the J gene end by 4 bases; junction bases not matched to a gene: 6. Here the CDR3 DNA reads TGTGCCGGACAGGGTGAAACCACTGAAGCTTTCTTT. This codes for CAGQGETTEAFF.

The gene calls are TRBV7-8 and TRBJ2-7; D may be TRBD1 (6 bases). Germline assignment: CDR1 SGHVS and CDR2 FQNEAQ. V gave up 1 base and J gave up 4 bases, with 11 bases separating them. The CDR3 is made up of 14 amino acids. This CDR3 reads CASSLVRGTYEQYV. CDR3 DNA: TGTGCCAGCAGCTTAGTGAGAGGGACATACGAGCAGTACGTC.

The rearrangement uses TRBV5-1 and TRBJ2-2; D is unresolved. This CDR3 is 13 amino acids long. CDR1 and CDR2 from the germline V gene are SGHRS and YFSETQ. V was clipped by 2 bases and J by 1 base, with 3 bases between them. CDR3 region: CASSFENTGELFF. Written as DNA, the CDR3 is TGCGCCAGCAGCTTCGAGAACACCGGGGAGCTGTTTTTT.

This clone appeared a few times. V and J are TRBV7-2 and TRBJ2-6; the D is unclear. Germline assignment: CDR1 SGHTA and CDR2 FQGNSA. Trimming removed 5 bases from V and 0 bases from J, with 14 bases in between. The CDR3 covers 17 residues. The CDR3, as DNA: TGTGCCAGCAGCCCCCGGACGGACCTCTCTGGGGCCAACGTCCTGACTTTC. This encodes CASSPRTDLSGANVLTF.

The chain is built from TRBV29-1 and TRBJ2-3; D is ambiguous. Germline V lookup: CDR1 SQVTM, CDR2 ANQGSEA. The V gene lost 3 bases and the J gene lost 2 bases, with 15 bases spanning the gap. The CDR3 has 15 residues. CDR3 in DNA: TGCAGCGTTGATTTTAGGAAAGAATCCACAGATACGCAGTATTTT. It translates to CSVDFRKESTDTQYF.

The CDR3 coding sequence is TGTGCCAGCAGTTACTCAAGGGTATCCACTGAAGCTTTCTTT. It encodes CASSYSRVSTEAFF. The genes are TRBV6-6 and TRBJ1-1; D uncertain. Trimming shortened V by 0 bases and J by 4 bases, and 9 bases separated the two germline ends. The CDR3 spans 14 residues. From germline, CDR1 is MNHNY and CDR2 SVGAGI (reference sequence).

The V call is TRBV3-1 (or the pseudogene TRBV3-2), the J call TRBJ2-5; D gene uncertain. V dropped 2 bases and J dropped 5 bases, with 12 bases sitting between them. The CDR3 has 14 residues. The V gene's germline CDR1 is LGHDT and CDR2 YNNKEL (reference sequence). The CDR3 nucleotides read TGTGCCAGCAGCCAACTAAGGAAGGCGGAGACCCAGTACTTC. It yields the protein CASSQLRKAETQYF.

CDR3 amino acids: CASSLNSNQPQHF. The CDR3 coding sequence is TGTGCCAGCAGTTTAAATAGCAATCAGCCCCAGCATTTT. The J gene is TRBJ1-5, the V gene TRBV12-3 or TRBV12-4, with D unresolved. V dropped 2 bases and J dropped 0 bases, with 2 bases sitting between them. The CDR3 extends over 13 amino acids.

The chain combines TRBV30 with TRBJ2-6; TRBD1 matches at 7 bases. V trimming: 0 bases; J trimming: 4 bases; junction bases outside the gene matches: 9. The CDR3 has 17 amino acids. Germline CDR1 and CDR2: GTSNPN and SVGIG (reference sequence). This CDR3 is CAWSVPLQGLGANVLTF. CDR3 coding DNA: TGTGCCTGGAGTGTCCCACTACAGGGGTTAGGGGCCAACGTCCTGACTTTC.

This rearrangement joins TRBV4-1 to TRBJ2-4; TRBD1 agrees at 10 bases. This CDR3 is built from 14 residues. J was trimmed by 15 bases and V by 0 bases; bases with no gene match: 8. From germline, CDR1 is MGHRA and CDR2 YSYEKL. The CDR3 region has the DNA TGCGCCAGCAGCCAAGATCGGGACAGGGGTAAAAGGTACTTC. Encoded protein: CASSQDRDRGKRYF.

The genes are TRBV19 and TRBJ1-5, with 10 bases fitting TRBD1. CDR3 length: 16 residues. Germline V gives CDR1 LNHDA, CDR2 SQIVND (reference sequence). The V gene end was trimmed by 8 bases and the J gene end by 6 bases; junction bases not matched to a gene: 13. Written as DNA, the CDR3 is TGTGCCAGTCAAATCACGCCGGGACAGGGGACTCAGCCCCAGCATTTT. Amino acid sequence: CASQITPGQGTQPQHF.

CDR3: CASQGLFVTGELFF. DNA of the CDR3: TGTGCCTCCCAGGGGCTATTTGTGACCGGGGAGCTGTTTTTT. The V call is TRBV27, the J call TRBJ2-2, with D maybe TRBD1 (6 bases). Germline V gene data show CDR1 as MNHEY and CDR2 as SMNVEV (reference sequence). CDR3 length: 14 residues. V was clipped by 11 bases and J by 5 bases, with 18 bases between them.

The chain links TRBV6-4 to TRBJ2-6; D perhaps matches TRBD2 (5 bases). The CDR3 is 15 amino acids. Looked up from germline, CDR1 is MRHNA and CDR2 is SNTAGT. V dropped 4 bases and J dropped 3 bases, with 10 bases sitting between them. The CDR3 DNA sequence: TGTGCCAGCAGTGCCGGAGGAGGTGGGGCCAACGTCCTGACTTTC. Translated, it gives CASSAGGGGANVLTF.

The chain is built from TRBV18 and TRBJ1-2; TRBD1 matches at 12 bases. This CDR3 has 20 amino acids. V shed 1 base and J 0 bases; nucleotides not matched to a gene: 12. The germline CDR1 and CDR2 sequences are KGHSH and LQKENI. DNA of the CDR3: TGTGCCAGCTCACCACTGTCCGGGACAGGGGGCCGCCGACCTAACTATGGCTACACCTTC. It is translated as CASSPLSGTGGRRPNYGYTF.

This clone was picked up a small number of times. The V and J genes are TRBV5-1 and TRBJ1-1, with TRBD1 matching 8 bases. Trimming cost V 4 bases and J 1 base; bases outside gene matches: 6. The CDR3 contains 15 residues. Germline CDR1 SGHRS, CDR2 YFSETQ. CDR3: CASSPRQGTNTEAFF. CDR3 DNA: TGCGCCAGCAGCCCCAGACAGGGGACGAACACTGAAGCTTTCTTT.

Note on this clone: One end of the junction varies from germline; a read error may be responsible. This CDR3 is CSVEPGLF. DNA for the CDR3: TGCAGCGTTGAGCCAGGCCTCTTC. V gene TRBV29-1 combines with J gene TRBJ2-1; D is undetermined. Germline-derived CDR1 and CDR2 are SQVTM and ANQGSEA. This CDR3 region has 8 residues.

The rearrangement links TRBV27 to TRBJ1-3; no definite D call. The germline V gene has CDR1 MNHEY and CDR2 SMNVEV (reference sequence). This CDR3 comprises 16 residues. The ends were cut back, 6 bases at V and 2 bases at J, with 17 bases in the middle. The CDR3 is CASSLKKRVPGNTIYF. The CDR3 bases are TGTGCCAGCAGCCTGAAAAAGAGGGTCCCTGGAAACACCATATATTTT.

The genes are TRBV9 and TRBJ1-3; D not certain. CDR3 length: 15 amino acids. V was trimmed by 0 bases and J by 0 bases, leaving 7 bases between them. Germline V gives CDR1 SGDLS, CDR2 YYNGEE. The CDR3 DNA reads as TGTGCCAGCAGCGTAGTACCAAGCTCTGGAAACACCATATATTTT. Translated: CASSVVPSSGNTIYF.

The genes are TRBV5-4 and TRBJ2-1; 8 positions match TRBD1. This CDR3 has 15 amino acids. Germline CDR1 SGHNT, CDR2 YYREEE (reference sequence). J gave up 8 bases and V 3 bases, and 10 bases lay outside the gene matches. The CDR3 nucleotides read TGTGCCAGCAGCTCAGCCCGGGACAGGAGGGATGAGCAGTTCTTC. Protein: CASSSARDRRDEQFF.

The gene calls are TRBV10-3 and TRBJ2-1; the D gene is possibly TRBD1 (6 bases). The V gene's germline CDR1 is ENHRY and CDR2 SYGVKD. Trimming cost V 5 bases and J 1 base, with 9 bases left between them. The CDR3 totals 14 residues. The CDR3 loop reads CAISPGASYNEQFF. The CDR3 coding sequence is TGTGCCATCAGTCCAGGGGCGTCCTACAATGAGCAGTTCTTC.

Written as DNA, the CDR3 is TGTGCCAGCAGCCAAAGGGACCGTGGATTTTCACCCCTCCACTTT. Protein sequence: CASSQRDRGFSPLHF. V gene TRBV3-1 (or the pseudogene TRBV3-2) combines with J gene TRBJ1-6; weak D call: TRBD1 (5 bases). CDR1 is LGHDT and CDR2 is YNNKEL in the germline V gene (reference sequence). CDR3 size: 15 residues. The V and J ends lost 2 bases and 9 bases respectively, with 14 bases between them.

The rearrangement joins TRBV6-1 to TRBJ1-4; 7 bases map to TRBD1. V lost 1 base and J lost 15; bases outside the gene matches: 11. The CDR3 has 14 amino acids. The germline gives CDR1 MNHNS, CDR2 SASEGT. The CDR3 DNA follows: TGTGCCAGCAGTGAAGAAGGGCACAGGGGAAGGGTGTTTTTT. It is translated as CASSEEGHRGRVFF.

The CDR3 DNA reads as TGTGCCAGCAGTGACCTAAATGAAAAACTGTTTTTT. Its translation: CASSDLNEKLFF. The V call is TRBV6-1, the J call TRBJ1-4, with unresolved D. The V end was cut by 3 bases, the J end by 5 bases, with 4 bases between. The CDR3 is 12 amino acids. CDR1 MNHNS and CDR2 SASEGT come from the germline V gene.